A selection of T cell receptor beta chains follows, all from one sample in a study of blood T cell repertoires in COVID-19. The data were produced by immunoSEQ multiplex PCR, yet TCRdb's version contains in-frame clones alone and is incomplete. This table has approximately 350,000 clones, 75% to 90% appearing once. The sample comprised peripheral blood. The receptors shown here come from a woman in her fifties or sixties with COVID-19, enrolled during active disease. Both conserved end residues are part of each CDR3. The D gene is left open where the match is weak. For some rows the clone size is stated as once, few or many, or as a class when expanded; others skip it.

size: many; J: TRBJ1-2; D: NA; V: TRBV5-6; CDR3: CASSFWSLLGKRARGYTF; DNA: TGTGCCAGCAGCTTTTGGTCTCTACTAGGCAAAAGAGCGCGAGGCTACACCTTC
size: NA; J: TRBJ2-7; D: NA; V: TRBV7-9; CDR3: CASSLRSGGVEQYF; DNA: TGTGCCAGCAGCTTACGGTCCGGCGGGGTCGAGCAGTACTTC
size: NA; J: TRBJ2-3; D: TRBD2; V: TRBV3-1/TRBV3-2; CDR3: CASSQDIGTSRGTQYF; DNA: TGTGCCAGCAGCCAAGATATCGGGACTAGCAGAGGCACGCAGTATTTT
size: NA; J: TRBJ1-5; D: NA; V: TRBV6-5; CDR3: CASSTRVDQPQHF; DNA: TGTGCCAGCAGTACCAGGGTTGATCAGCCCCAGCATTTT
size: NA; J: TRBJ2-6; D: NA; V: TRBV3-1/TRBV3-2; CDR3: CASSHNSGANVLTF; DNA: TGTGCCAGCAGTCACAACTCTGGGGCCAACGTCCTGACTTTC
size: NA; J: TRBJ2-3; D: TRBD2; V: TRBV30; CDR3: CAWGTGGGSTDTQYF; DNA: TGTGCCTGGGGTACTGGGGGGGGGAGCACAGATACGCAGTATTTT
size: NA; J: TRBJ2-5; D: NA; V: TRBV18; CDR3: CASSPPAGSQETQYF; DNA: TGTGCCAGCTCACCACCGGCGGGGTCACAAGAGACCCAGTACTTC
size: NA; J: TRBJ1-4; D: NA; V: TRBV13; CDR3: CASSWEGEKLFF; DNA: TGTGCCAGCAGCTGGGAGGGGGAAAAACTGTTTTTT
size: once; J: TRBJ1-1; D: TRBD1; V: TRBV29-1; CDR3: CSVTRGRLDTEAFF; DNA: TGCAGCGTCACCAGGGGGCGTCTTGACACTGAAGCTTTCTTT
size: NA; J: TRBJ2-7; D: NA; V: TRBV7-6; CDR3: CASSPQGISYEQYF; DNA: TGTGCCAGCAGCCCCCAGGGGATCTCCTACGAGCAGTACTTC
size: NA; J: TRBJ1-1; D: NA; V: TRBV6-2/TRBV6-3; CDR3: CASSRPPGVTEAFF; DNA: TGTGCCAGCAGCCGCCCCCCCGGGGTCACTGAAGCTTTCTTT
size: NA; J: TRBJ2-3; D: TRBD2; V: TRBV10-1; CDR3: CASSPGLAGGPDTQYF; DNA: TGCGCCAGCAGTCCGGGACTAGCGGGGGGGCCAGATACGCAGTATTTT
size: NA; J: TRBJ2-7; D: TRBD2; V: TRBV3-1/TRBV3-2; CDR3: CASSQTSGGPYEQYF; DNA: TGTGCCAGCAGCCAGACTAGCGGGGGGCCCTACGAGCAGTACTTC
size: NA; J: TRBJ2-7; D: NA; V: TRBV5-8; CDR3: CASLTFPSYEQYF; DNA: TGTGCCAGCCTGACATTCCCCTCCTACGAGCAGTACTTC
size: NA; J: TRBJ1-2; D: NA; V: TRBV7-6; CDR3: CASSLFFRVISYGYTF; DNA: TGTGCCAGCAGCCTATTCTTCCGGGTAATATCCTATGGCTACACCTTC
size: NA; J: TRBJ1-1; D: NA; V: TRBV5-6; CDR3: CASSLVIVNTEAFF; DNA: TGTGCCAGCAGCTTGGTGATAGTAAACACTGAAGCTTTCTTT
size: NA; J: TRBJ1-1; D: TRBD1; V: TRBV4-2; CDR3: CASSQALGQGVLEAFF; DNA: TGTGCCAGCAGCCAAGCCCTGGGACAGGGGGTTTTGGAAGCTTTCTTT
size: NA; J: TRBJ1-6; D: TRBD1; V: TRBV5-1; CDR3: CASSSRTGLNSPLHF; DNA: TGCGCCAGCAGTTCGAGGACAGGACTAAATTCACCCCTCCACTTT
size: NA; J: TRBJ2-1; D: TRBD2; V: TRBV5-1; CDR3: CASTSGGAGNEQFF; DNA: TGCGCCAGCACCAGCGGGGGGGCAGGCAATGAGCAGTTCTTC
size: few; J: TRBJ2-7; D: NA; V: TRBV5-4; CDR3: CASSLGQGYSYEQYF; DNA: TGTGCCAGCAGCTTGGGGCAGGGCTACTCCTACGAGCAGTACTTC
size: NA; J: TRBJ1-2; D: TRBD1; V: TRBV9; CDR3: CASSGYRGKDYGYTF; DNA: TGTGCCAGCAGCGGGTACAGGGGGAAGGACTATGGCTACACCTTC
size: NA; J: TRBJ1-6; D: NA; V: TRBV9; CDR3: CASSGGFYLPLHF; DNA: TGTGCCAGCAGCGGCGGGTTTTATTTACCCCTCCACTTT
size: NA; J: TRBJ2-2; D: NA; V: TRBV7-3; CDR3: CASSLSENTGELFF; DNA: TGTGCCAGCAGCTTAAGCGAGAACACCGGGGAGCTGTTTTTT
size: once; J: TRBJ1-1; D: NA; V: TRBV15; CDR3: CATSRDRVTEAFF; DNA: TGTGCCACCAGCAGAGATCGGGTAACTGAAGCTTTCTTT
size: once; J: TRBJ2-7; D: NA; V: TRBV9; CDR3: CASSPQGGGVEQYF; DNA: TGTGCCAGCAGCCCGCAAGGTGGAGGGGTCGAGCAGTACTTC
size: NA; J: TRBJ1-3; D: NA; V: TRBV9; CDR3: CASSPTHMRGNTIYF; DNA: TGTGCCAGCAGCCCGACACATATGCGTGGAAACACCATATATTTT